The rows below give T cell receptor beta chains drawn from one sample of a study of blood T cell repertoires in COVID-19. Assay used: immunoSEQ multiplex PCR; TCRdb lists only in-frame clones, some missing. The data contain around 200,000 clones, roughly nine tenths of them seen just once; the ten biggest clones take up approximately 2.3%. The sequenced sample consisted of PBMCs or T cells enriched from blood (not recorded which). Source of these receptors: a middle-aged woman with acute COVID-19. Each CDR3 is given with its conserved first and last residue. The order of the fields is D gene, J gene, V gene, CDR3 length, clone size, CDR3 DNA, CDR3 protein. A D gene is named only where the DNA matches it firmly. Only part of the rows carry a size: once, few, many, or a class if the clone is expanded.

d_gene: TRBD1
j_gene: TRBJ2-7
v_gene: TRBV7-9
len: 14
abundance: -
CDR3nt: TGTGCCAGCAGCTGGACAGGGTACTCCTACGAGCAGTACTTC
CDR3aa: CASSWTGYSYEQYF

d_gene: -
j_gene: TRBJ1-5
v_gene: TRBV6-5
len: 14
abundance: -
CDR3nt: TGTGCCAGCAGGAAACAGGGCCAGGTTCAGCCCCAGCATTTT
CDR3aa: CASRKQGQVQPQHF

d_gene: -
j_gene: TRBJ1-1
v_gene: TRBV7-3
len: 15
abundance: -
CDR3nt: TGTGCCAGCAGCTTAACGGCCAGGGAAGATACTGAAGCTTTCTTT
CDR3aa: CASSLTAREDTEAFF

d_gene: TRBD2
j_gene: TRBJ2-1
v_gene: TRBV7-3
len: 16
abundance: -
CDR3nt: TGTGCCAGCAGCTTACTAGCGGGGGCACCTTACAATGAGCAGTTCTTC
CDR3aa: CASSLLAGAPYNEQFF

d_gene: -
j_gene: TRBJ2-3
v_gene: TRBV11-2
len: 14
abundance: -
CDR3nt: TGTGCCAGCAAACGAACAGGGCCTTCAGATACGCAGTATTTT
CDR3aa: CASKRTGPSDTQYF

d_gene: -
j_gene: TRBJ2-3
v_gene: TRBV11-1
len: 15
abundance: once
CDR3nt: TGTGCCAGCAGCTCTGGCCTTGGGGGGGCCATTACGCAGTATTTT
CDR3aa: CASSSGLGGAITQYF

d_gene: -
j_gene: TRBJ1-5
v_gene: TRBV18
len: 14
abundance: -
CDR3nt: TGTGCCAGCTCACCTTATCAAGCAAATGAGCCCCAGCATTTT
CDR3aa: CASSPYQANEPQHF

d_gene: TRBD1
j_gene: TRBJ2-7
v_gene: TRBV4-1
len: 14
abundance: -
CDR3nt: TGCGCCAGCAGCCAAAGGACAGGGTTCTACGAGCAGTACTTC
CDR3aa: CASSQRTGFYEQYF

d_gene: -
j_gene: TRBJ2-1
v_gene: TRBV19
len: 13
abundance: -
CDR3nt: TGTGCCAGTAGTACGGACAGAAACAATGAGCAGTTCTTC
CDR3aa: CASSTDRNNEQFF

d_gene: TRBD2
j_gene: TRBJ2-1
v_gene: TRBV5-5
len: 16
abundance: -
CDR3nt: TGTGCCAGCAGCTTGGTGTCTAGCGGGGGTAAGAGAGAGCAGTTCTTC
CDR3aa: CASSLVSSGGKREQFF

d_gene: -
j_gene: TRBJ2-7
v_gene: TRBV7-2
len: 13
abundance: -
CDR3nt: TGTGCCAGCAGCCCTCAACAGGGCCTCGAGCAGTACTTC
CDR3aa: CASSPQQGLEQYF

d_gene: -
j_gene: TRBJ1-5
v_gene: TRBV7-9
len: 14
abundance: -
CDR3nt: TGTGCCAGCAGCTTAGGAGGGCTCAATCAGCCCCAGCATTTT
CDR3aa: CASSLGGLNQPQHF

d_gene: -
j_gene: TRBJ2-2
v_gene: TRBV7-3
len: 17
abundance: -
CDR3nt: TGTGCCAGCAGCCCGTACCCTGAGGGCCCGAACACCGGGGAGCTGTTTTTT
CDR3aa: CASSPYPEGPNTGELFF

d_gene: -
j_gene: TRBJ2-6
v_gene: TRBV18
len: 16
abundance: -
CDR3nt: TGTGCCAGCTCACCAAATGGGCCCTCTGGGGCCAACGTCCTGACTTTC
CDR3aa: CASSPNGPSGANVLTF

d_gene: TRBD1
j_gene: TRBJ1-1
v_gene: TRBV11-1
len: 15
abundance: -
CDR3nt: TGTGCCAGCAGCTTAGGGGGCAGGGGGCACACTGAAGCTTTCTTT
CDR3aa: CASSLGGRGHTEAFF

d_gene: -
j_gene: TRBJ2-6
v_gene: TRBV7-9
len: 18
abundance: -
CDR3nt: TGTGCCAGCAGCTCCCAAACAAGTTCCCCCTCTGGGGCCAACGTCCTGACTTTC
CDR3aa: CASSSQTSSPSGANVLTF

d_gene: TRBD1
j_gene: TRBJ1-5
v_gene: TRBV28
len: 15
abundance: -
CDR3nt: TGTGCCAGCAGTTTCACAGGGGGCGGCAATCAGCCCCAGCATTTT
CDR3aa: CASSFTGGGNQPQHF

d_gene: -
j_gene: TRBJ2-6
v_gene: TRBV9
len: 18
abundance: -
CDR3nt: TGTGCCAGCAGCGCACGACAGCAGGTTGGCCCTGGGGCCAACGTCCTGACTTTC
CDR3aa: CASSARQQVGPGANVLTF

d_gene: -
j_gene: TRBJ2-3
v_gene: TRBV10-2
len: 14
abundance: -
CDR3nt: TGCGCCAGCGGAGAGGGTACAGGCACAGATACGCAGTATTTT
CDR3aa: CASGEGTGTDTQYF

d_gene: -
j_gene: TRBJ1-4
v_gene: TRBV7-9
len: 14
abundance: -
CDR3nt: TGTGCCAGCTCATCCGGGTCAGCCGATGAAAAACTGTTTTTT
CDR3aa: CASSSGSADEKLFF

d_gene: -
j_gene: TRBJ1-1
v_gene: TRBV21-1
len: 15
abundance: -
CDR3nt: -
CDR3aa: CASSKVGRGNTEAFF

d_gene: -
j_gene: TRBJ2-5
v_gene: TRBV2
len: 13
abundance: -
CDR3nt: TGTGCCAGCCACCTCGGGGGAACGGAGACCCAGTACTTC
CDR3aa: CASHLGGTETQYF

d_gene: TRBD2
j_gene: TRBJ2-2
v_gene: TRBV7-9
len: 15
abundance: -
CDR3nt: TGTGCCAGCAGGCCTAGCGGGAGTAGGGCCGGGGAGCTGTTTTTT
CDR3aa: CASRPSGSRAGELFF

d_gene: TRBD1
j_gene: TRBJ1-1
v_gene: TRBV6-5
len: 15
abundance: -
CDR3nt: TGTGCCAGCAGTTCGAGACAGGGGGTATACACTGAAGCTTTCTTT
CDR3aa: CASSSRQGVYTEAFF

d_gene: -
j_gene: TRBJ2-7
v_gene: TRBV12-5
len: 17
abundance: once
CDR3nt: TGTGCTAGTGGTTTGGTACCCCAACAGGGACGATCCTACGAGCAGTACTTC
CDR3aa: CASGLVPQQGRSYEQYF

d_gene: -
j_gene: TRBJ2-5
v_gene: TRBV11-2
len: 14
abundance: -
CDR3nt: TGTGCCAGCAGTTTTGGGGCACTTCAAGAGACCCAGTACTTC
CDR3aa: CASSFGALQETQYF

d_gene: TRBD2
j_gene: TRBJ2-3
v_gene: TRBV19
len: 16
abundance: -
CDR3nt: TGTGCCAGCGCGGGACTAGCGGGGGCGCGGGCAGATACGCAGTATTTT
CDR3aa: CASAGLAGARADTQYF